This TCR beta chain was captured by sequencing in a study of CD8+ T cells in alopecia areata. General observations from the study: TCR sharing across patients was less clear than in mice, possibly HLA-related. Among the cells sequenced in scalp samples are also the resident alphabeta T cells of normal skin. Relative to normal scalp, lesional scalp, especially alopecia totalis/universalis, showed higher clonality.

RNA, once extracted, was reverse transcribed into cDNA for use as the sequencing template. The repertoire was sequenced with immunoSEQ multiplex PCR; TCRdb's copy has only in-frame clones and lacks some. The data show roughly 180,000 clones, with 45% to 65% seen just once and over 3% held by the top ten. With respect to this clone: Its antigen remains unknown.

Trimming removed 5 bases from V and 2 bases from J; junction bases left unmatched: 4. Per germline, CDR1 SQVTM and CDR2 ANQGSEA. The CDR3 has 13 residues. The treatment denotes: oral pan-JAK inhibitor, 5-10 mg twice daily. PBMCs served as the source from which CD4+ and CD8+ T cells were sorted. The clonotype was recovered from a human donor with alopecia areata. The gene calls are TRBV29-1 and TRBJ2-7; TRBD1 aligns across 9 bases. Material: CD4+ T cells sorted from blood, obtained at week 4, from a patient treated with tofacitinib. CDR3 coding DNA: TGCAGCGTTCAGACAGGGGGGACCTACGAGCAGTACTTC. Its protein product is CSVQTGGTYEQYF.